This T cell receptor beta chain came from a study of cytomegalovirus exposure and HLA in healthy donors. Assay: immunoSEQ multiplex PCR; the TCRdb copy retains only in-frame clones and omits some. Found here are 130,000 to 150,000 clones, approximately 90% of them singletons; the top ten hold under 5%. The CDR3 has 16 amino acids. The V end lost 2 bases, the J end lost 2 bases, and 14 bases lay between the germline ends. Germline CDR1 KGHSH, CDR2 LQKENI. What was sequenced was PBMCs. V gene TRBV18 combines with J gene TRBJ2-3; D might be TRBD2 (5 bases). This sequence was found in a man aged 18 to 29 in good health and CMV-seropositive. CDR3 sequence reads: CASSPRSEGPTDTQYF. The CDR3 nucleotides are TGTGCCAGCTCACCAAGGTCCGAGGGTCCCACAGATACGCAGTATTTT. Drawing the rest from reference TRBV18 and TRBJ2-3, the complete variable domain is NAGVMQNPRHLVRRRGQEARLRCSPMKGHSHVYWYRQLPEEGLKFMVYLQKENIIDESGMPKERFSAEFPKEGPSILRIQQVVRGDSAAYFCASSPRSEGPTDTQYFGPGTRLTVL.